This TCR beta chain was profiled in a study of T cell repertoires in cytomegalovirus infection. In the study overall: In the study, CMV epitopes included recently identified HLA-C-restricted and well-studied HLA-B-restricted ones. In public TCR beta signatures, there were indications of both CMV infection and matching HLA type. Study-wide findings and caveats: HLA-C-restricted CMV-specific TCR beta clonotypes prevailed in the ex vivo response.

Trimming stripped 3 bases from V and 1 base from J, with 9 bases between. This CDR3 is 14 amino acids long. Per germline, CDR1 SNHLY and CDR2 FYNNEI. TCRdb called the reads again in MiXCR, with one record for every CDR3 protein. The table shows hundreds of thousands of distinct CDR3 sequences, with about a third occurring only once. As for this clonotype: Its target is unknown.

The sample here was cultured CD8+ T cells from PBMCs, taken from culture after CMV antigen stimulation. The clonotype comes from a human donor in good health (CMV status not recorded). Some clones in this sample may be carry-over from other donors' samples. This rearrangement joins TRBV2 to TRBJ2-5; unclear D gene. The CDR3 DNA reads as TGTGCCAGCAGTGATTTCGGTCCCCAAGAGACCCAGTACTTC. This translates into CASSDFGPQETQYF.